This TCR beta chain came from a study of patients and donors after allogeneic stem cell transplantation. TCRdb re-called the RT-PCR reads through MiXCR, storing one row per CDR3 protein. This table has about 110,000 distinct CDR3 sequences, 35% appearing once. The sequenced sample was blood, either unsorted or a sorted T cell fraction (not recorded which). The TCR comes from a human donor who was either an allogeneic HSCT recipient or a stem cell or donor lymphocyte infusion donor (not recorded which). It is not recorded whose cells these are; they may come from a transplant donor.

The DNA of the CDR3 is TGTGCCAGCAGCCGACTAGCGATTACAGATACGCAGTATTTT. Translated, it gives CASSRLAITDTQYF. V usage is TRBV11-2 and J usage is TRBJ2-3; 8 nucleotides align to TRBD2. Unmatched junction bases numbered 4, after V lost 5 bases and J lost 3 bases. Germline CDR1 reads SGHAT; CDR2 reads FQNNGV. The CDR3 is 14 residues long.